These 24 T cell receptor beta chains were all obtained from the same sample, sequenced in a study of metastatic and nonmetastatic thyroid tumors. From the PCR reads, TCRdb re-called clones with MiXCR. The table includes around 34,000 clones, 25% to 35% detected once. Not a single patient had been given any form of treatment at any point before undergoing thyroid surgery. The sequenced material came from blood. Source of these receptors: a female donor with papillary thyroid cancer or a benign thyroid nodule (not recorded which). Some clones in this sample may be carry-over from other donors' samples.

Worth noting for this clone: An end of the junction does not agree with germline; a read error may underlie this. This rearrangement joins TRBV3-1 to TRBJ1-4; D gene uncertain. Per germline, CDR1 LGHDT and CDR2 YNNKEL (reference sequence). The CDR3 length is 14 residues. CDR3 loop: CASSQDRRHEKLFF. For the CDR3, the DNA is TGCGCCAGCAGCCAAGATCGCCGCCATGAAAAACTGTTTTTT.

This clone has only a few counts. The chain links TRBV4-2 to TRBJ2-7, with TRBD2 matching 8 bases. Trimming cost V 0 bases and J 2 bases; bases outside gene matches: 6. Germline lookup yields CDR1 LGHNA and CDR2 YNFKEQ. The CDR3 is 16 residues long. In DNA, the CDR3 is TGTGCCAGCAGCCAAGAAGGTAGCGGGGACCCCTACGAGCAGTACTTC. It is translated as CASSQEGSGDPYEQYF.

The chain couples TRBV6-1 to TRBJ2-1; D call uncertain. V lost 0 bases and J lost 6, with 9 bases in between. This CDR3 is built from 14 residues. The V gene's germline CDR1 is MNHNS and CDR2 SASEGT. The CDR3 DNA is TGTGCCAGCAGTGAAGCTGGGGTGCCCAATGAGCAGTTCTTC. It yields the protein CASSEAGVPNEQFF.

Worth noting for this clone: Mismatch with germline at one junction end may stem from a read error. The chain has TRBV7-9 and TRBJ2-5; D is ambiguous. CDR1 and CDR2 from the germline V gene are SEHNR and FQNEAQ (reference sequence). The CDR3 spans 15 residues. The CDR3 coding sequence is TGTGCCAGCAACTTAGCTACGACCCGTGGGGATACCCAGTACTTC. Translating gives CASNLATTRGDTQYF.

This clone occurred many times. The chain joins TRBV9 to TRBJ2-7, with D perhaps matching TRBD2 (6 bases). Per germline, CDR1 SGDLS and CDR2 YYNGEE. The V and J ends lost 0 bases and 6 bases respectively, with 16 bases between them. The length of the CDR3 is 15 residues. The CDR3 sequence: CASSVAAGPWTEQYF. Written as DNA, the CDR3 is TGTGCCAGCAGCGTAGCAGCGGGTCCATGGACCGAGCAGTACTTC.

The table lists this clone with many counts. This sequence joins TRBV28 and TRBJ2-3, with D perhaps TRBD1 (7 bases). The CDR3 runs 14 residues. CDR1 MDHEN and CDR2 SYDVKM come from the germline V gene. V dropped 3 bases and J dropped 10 bases, with 17 bases sitting between them. CDR3 nucleotides: TGTGCCAGCAGTTTGGCAGGGGGGAGTTGGGCGCAGTATTTT. Its translation is CASSLAGGSWAQYF.

This clone has more than one count but fewer than ten. The chain links TRBV11-2 to TRBJ2-7; 10 nucleotides agree with TRBD1. With V trimmed by 1 base and J by 6 bases, 0 bases remained unmatched. This CDR3 has 13 residues. Germline assignment: CDR1 SGHAT and CDR2 FQNNGV. The CDR3 coding sequence is TGTGCCAGCAGCTTAGGACAGGGGGCCGAGCAGTACTTC. This gives the protein CASSLGQGAEQYF.

This chain connects TRBV2 to TRBJ2-5, with TRBD2 matching over 9 bases. Germline CDR1 is SNHLY and CDR2 is FYNNEI. The V segment lost 5 bases and the J segment 1 base; nucleotides outside the gene matches: 2. CDR3 size: 14 residues. In DNA form, the CDR3 reads TGTGCCAGCAGTCGGGGACTAGCCCAAGAGACCCAGTACTTC. Translation gives CASSRGLAQETQYF.

This clone was recorded many times. The genes are TRBV20-1 and TRBJ2-5; D is perhaps TRBD2 (6 bases). V was trimmed by 6 bases and J by 1 base, leaving 12 bases between them. CDR1 is DFQATT, CDR2 SNEGSKA, per germline (reference sequence). CDR3 length: 13 residues. Here the CDR3 DNA reads TGCAGTGCAGCCCGACTAGGCCAAGAGACCCAGTACTTC. This codes for CSAARLGQETQYF.

Many counts were recorded for this clone. This CDR3 is also generated by other DNA sequences in the sample. V and J are TRBV20-1 and TRBJ1-2, with TRBD1 as a possible D gene (6 bases). CDR1 and CDR2 (germline): DFQATT, SNEGSKA (reference sequence). CDR3 length: 13 residues. Trimming removed 5 bases at V and 2 bases at J, with 12 bases between. CDR3 amino acids: CSASDSANYGYTF. The DNA of the CDR3 is TGCAGTGCTTCGGACAGTGCGAACTATGGCTACACCTTC.

There are a few counts of this clone. Relative to the germline gene, one junction end is altered; a read error may explain this. In DNA, the CDR3 is TGTGCCAGCAGTCCCGGTACTATCGGGGGGAGCCAGCTCTTC. Residues: CASSPGTIGGSQLF. The chain links TRBV12-3 or TRBV12-4 to TRBJ2-1, with 7 bases that match TRBD2. The CDR3 totals 14 residues.

This clone has just a few counts. The J gene is TRBJ1-5, the V gene TRBV6-2 or TRBV6-3; no reliable D call. Germline CDR1 reads MNHEY; CDR2 reads SVGEGT. V was pared by 8 bases and J by 7 bases, with 15 bases between. There are 13 residues in the CDR3. CDR3 residues: CASRGRVGQPQHF. CDR3 nucleotides: TGTGCCAGCCGGGGTCGGGTTGGGCAGCCCCAGCATTTT.

This clone was counted a single time. The chain carries TRBV11-1 and TRBJ1-1, with TRBD1 matching over 8 bases. CDR1 is SGHAT and CDR2 is FQDESV in the germline V gene (reference sequence). V lost 6 bases to trimming and J lost 0 bases; unmatched junction nucleotides: 6. This CDR3 has 15 amino acids. CDR3 loop: CASRYRQGLNTEAFF. Written as DNA, the CDR3 is TGTGCCAGCAGATATCGACAGGGGTTGAACACTGAAGCTTTCTTT.

The gene calls are TRBV20-1 and TRBJ2-6; no clear D. The germline V gene has CDR1 DFQATT and CDR2 SNEGSKA (reference sequence). V lost 1 base to trimming and J lost 0 bases, with 4 bases between them. This CDR3 has 14 residues. The CDR3: CSARGVSGANVLTF. DNA for the CDR3: TGCAGTGCTAGAGGGGTCTCTGGGGCCAACGTCCTGACTTTC.

V and J are TRBV10-1 and TRBJ2-7; D unresolved. V lost 7 bases and J 3 bases, leaving 7 bases between the germline ends. CDR1 WNHNN and CDR2 SYGVQD come from the germline V gene (reference sequence). CDR3 length equals 11 residues. The CDR3 DNA follows: TGCGCCAGCATGGGTTGCTACGAGCAGTACTTC. Its translation: CASMGCYEQYF.

The chain combines TRBV11-3 with TRBJ2-4; D could derive from TRBD1 or TRBD2 (6 bases each). Between the trimmed V and J ends, which lost 0 bases and 7 bases, there was a span of 13 bases. Per germline, CDR1 SGHNT and CDR2 YENEEA. CDR3 size: 15 residues. The CDR3 sequence: CASSLDRGRGNIQYF. The CDR3 DNA reads TGTGCCAGCAGCTTAGACCGGGGGCGAGGGAACATTCAGTACTTC. The entire variable domain, with the rest obtained from reference TRBV11-3 and TRBJ2-4, is as follows: EAGVVQSPRYKIIEKKQPVAFWCNPISGHNTLYWYLQNLGQGPELLIRYENEEAVDDSQLPKDRFSAERLKGVDSTLKIQPAELGDSAVYLCASSLDRGRGNIQYFGAGTRLSVL.

Many counts were recorded for this clone. The chain combines TRBV9 with TRBJ1-1; D gene ambiguous. V dropped 0 bases and J dropped 4 bases, with 13 bases sitting between them. Per germline, CDR1 SGDLS and CDR2 YYNGEE. The CDR3 totals 15 residues. CDR3 DNA sequence: TGTGCCAGCAGCGTAGCCCCCGAGTCGGGCACTGAAGCTTTCTTT. It specifies CASSVAPESGTEAFF. Combining the CDR3 with reference TRBV9 and TRBJ1-1 gives the whole variable domain DSGVTQTPKHLITATGQRVTLRCSPRSGDLSVYWYQQSLDQGLQFLIQYYNGEERAKGNILERFSAQQFPDLHSELNLSSLELGDSALYFCASSVAPESGTEAFFGQGTRLTVV.

This clone was picked up many times. V and J are TRBV20-1 and TRBJ2-3; 11 bases align to TRBD2. The CDR3 spans 16 residues. After removal of 5 bases from V and 1 base from J, the junction contained 8 bases not matched to a gene. From germline, CDR1 is DFQATT and CDR2 SNEGSKA (reference sequence). The chain's CDR3 is CSAPSGTSGRTDTQYF. The DNA of the CDR3 is TGCAGTGCTCCCTCCGGGACTAGCGGACGCACAGATACGCAGTATTTT.

This clone was detected ten times or more. The chain recombines TRBV14 with TRBJ1-6; 7 nucleotides align to TRBD1. This CDR3 comprises 15 residues. The V gene's germline CDR1 is SGHDN and CDR2 FVKESK. V shed 1 base and J 7 bases; nucleotides not matched to a gene: 4. The CDR3 here is CASSQAGTVNSPLHF. CDR3 nucleotide sequence: TGTGCCAGCAGCCAAGCTGGGACAGTCAATTCACCCCTCCACTTT.

This clone was detected many times. This sequence joins TRBV28 and TRBJ1-1; D is unresolved. Germline V gene lookup returns CDR1 MDHEN and CDR2 SYDVKM. V was pared by 6 bases and J by 0 bases, with 8 bases between. CDR3 size: 13 residues. The CDR3 here is CASSPYVNTEAFF. In DNA form, the CDR3 reads TGTGCCAGCAGCCCGTATGTGAACACTGAAGCTTTCTTT.

There are a few counts of this clone. A junction end diverges from the germline sequence, so it may reflect a read error. Other DNA variants within this sample encode the same CDR3. The chain is built from TRBV13 and TRBJ2-7; the D gene could be TRBD1 or TRBD2 (5 bases each). Looked up from germline, CDR1 is PRHDT and CDR2 is FYEKMQ (reference sequence). This CDR3 region has 14 residues. The CDR3 region has the DNA TGCGCCAGCAGCTTAAATGGGGGAGCCTACGAGCAGTACTTT. Translation gives CASSLNGGAYEQYF.

The chain joins TRBV27 to TRBJ2-7, with D unclear. V lost 3 bases and J lost 6, with 9 bases in between. The CDR3 extends over 12 amino acids. Germline V lookup: CDR1 MNHEY, CDR2 SMNVEV (reference sequence). CDR3 residues: CASSFLLGEQYF. In DNA, the CDR3 is TGTGCCAGCAGTTTCCTCCTGGGCGAGCAGTACTTC.

The V gene is TRBV6-2 or TRBV6-3, the J gene TRBJ2-5; D not certain. Trimming pared 3 bases from V and 5 bases from J, leaving 16 bases between. The length of the CDR3 is 15 residues. Germline V CDR1 and CDR2: MNHEY, SVGEGT. The CDR3 is CASSYARRGHETQYF. The CDR3 nucleotides read TGTGCCAGCAGTTATGCGCGTAGAGGTCATGAGACCCAGTACTTC.

In its sample, this clone was seen many times. The genes are TRBV18 and TRBJ1-1, with 10 bases lining up with TRBD1. This CDR3 contains 17 residues. J was trimmed by 1 base and V by 3 bases; bases with no gene match: 8. Per the germline V gene, CDR1 is KGHSH and CDR2 is LQKENI. CDR3 sequence: CASSPPGTGVRNTEAFF. CDR3 bases: TGTGCCAGCTCACCTCCCGGGACAGGGGTCAGGAACACTGAAGCTTTCTTT.